Shown below are 7 T cell receptor beta chains from a single sample sequenced in a study of early T cells in non-severe SARS-CoV-2 infection. TCRdb recomputed calls from the 5' RACE reads with MiXCR, one row per CDR3 protein. The sample lists some 89,000 distinct CDR3 sequences, 11% occurring once. The specimen was whole blood, collected at baseline. The receptors shown here come from an adult who was a healthcare worker with PCR-confirmed SARS-CoV-2 infection or an uninfected control (not recorded which).

This clonotype was recorded a few times. The gene calls are TRBV5-8 and TRBJ1-6, with D unresolved. The V gene's germline CDR1 is SGHTS and CDR2 YDEGEE. The CDR3 length is 17 residues. Trimming shortened V by 1 base and J by 0 bases, and 11 bases separated the two germline ends. CDR3 amino acids: CASSLSSRNSYNSPLHF. The CDR3 DNA follows: TGTGCCAGCAGCTTGAGCTCCAGGAACTCCTATAATTCACCCCTCCACTTT.

This chain connects TRBV20-1 to TRBJ1-2; the D gene is possibly TRBD1 (5 bases). CDR1 is DFQATT, CDR2 SNEGSKA, per germline (reference sequence). This CDR3 contains 14 residues. Trimming pared 1 base from V and 8 bases from J, leaving 17 bases between. This CDR3 reads CSARGGGTPEGYTF. CDR3 nucleotides: TGCAGTGCTAGAGGTGGGGGGACCCCGGAGGGCTACACCTTC.

The J gene is TRBJ1-5, the V gene TRBV18, with D maybe TRBD1 (5 bases). The CDR3 loop spans 13 amino acids. V shed 6 bases and J shed 1 base, with 7 bases lying between them. Per germline, CDR1 KGHSH and CDR2 LQKENI. The CDR3 spells CASSGGSNQPQHF. In DNA form, the CDR3 reads TGTGCCAGCTCCGGGGGAAGCAATCAGCCCCAGCATTTT.

The V call is TRBV11-2, the J call TRBJ1-2, with D hard to call. Germline CDR1 is SGHAT and CDR2 is FQNNGV. Deletions cut 5 bases from V and 4 bases from J, with 8 bases between. The CDR3 loop spans 12 amino acids. In nucleotides, the CDR3 is TGTGCCAGCAGCCCCACGCCCTATGGCTACACCTTC. Translating it yields CASSPTPYGYTF.

This clonotype was recorded at least ten times. This sequence joins TRBV12-3 or TRBV12-4 and TRBJ1-5; the D gene is possibly TRBD1 (5 bases). V was pared by 4 bases and J by 10 bases, with 14 bases between. The CDR3 covers 13 residues. The CDR3 protein is CASSSDGDRPQHF. The CDR3 DNA reads as TGTGCCAGCAGTTCGGACGGGGACCGTCCCCAGCATTTT.

This clonotype was observed a few times. V and J are TRBV28 and TRBJ2-3; 16 positions agree with TRBD2. The CDR3 length is 18 residues. The junction had 11 bases not matched to a gene; V was cut back by 6 bases and J by 5 bases. The germline V gene has CDR1 MDHEN and CDR2 SYDVKM. Here the CDR3 DNA reads TGTGCCAGCAGATCTCACGGGACTAGCGGGGGGGCCCAAGATACGCAGTATTTT. It specifies CASRSHGTSGGAQDTQYF.

The chain has TRBV28 and TRBJ1-2; 7 nucleotides line up with TRBD1. CDR1 is MDHEN and CDR2 is SYDVKM in the germline V gene. CDR3 length: 14 amino acids. Trimming cost V 2 bases and J 4 bases; bases outside gene matches: 4. CDR3 sequence reads: CASSLAGQFYGYTF. The DNA for the CDR3 is TGTGCCAGCAGTTTAGCGGGACAGTTCTATGGCTACACCTTC.